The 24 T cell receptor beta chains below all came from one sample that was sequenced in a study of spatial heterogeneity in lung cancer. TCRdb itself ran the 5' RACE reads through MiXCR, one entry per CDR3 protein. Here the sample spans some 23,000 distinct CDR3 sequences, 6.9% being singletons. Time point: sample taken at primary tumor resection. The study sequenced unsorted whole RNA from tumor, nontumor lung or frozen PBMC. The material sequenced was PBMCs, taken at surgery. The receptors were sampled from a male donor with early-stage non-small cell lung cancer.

CDR3 DNA sequence: TGCAGTGCTCGCAGGGGTTCCGAAGAGACCCAGTACTTC. It encodes CSARRGSEETQYF. The chain uses TRBV20-1 and TRBJ2-5; D may be TRBD1 (6 bases). V lost 5 bases to trimming and J lost 3 bases, with 13 bases between them. This CDR3 region has 13 residues. The V gene's germline CDR1 is DFQATT and CDR2 SNEGSKA (reference sequence).

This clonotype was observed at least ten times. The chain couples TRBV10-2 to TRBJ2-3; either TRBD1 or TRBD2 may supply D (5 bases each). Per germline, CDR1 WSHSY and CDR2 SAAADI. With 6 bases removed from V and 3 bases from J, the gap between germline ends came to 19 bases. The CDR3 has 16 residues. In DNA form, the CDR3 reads TGCGCCAGCAGCCAAGCAGGGAGTCTGGGGACAGATACGCAGTATTTT. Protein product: CASSQAGSLGTDTQYF.

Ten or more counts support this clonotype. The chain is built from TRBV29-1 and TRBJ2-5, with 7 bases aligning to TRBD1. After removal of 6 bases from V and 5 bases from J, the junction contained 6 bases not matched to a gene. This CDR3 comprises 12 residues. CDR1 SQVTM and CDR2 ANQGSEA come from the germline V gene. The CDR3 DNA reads TGCAGCGTATCGACAGGGATCGAGACCCAGTACTTC. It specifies CSVSTGIETQYF.

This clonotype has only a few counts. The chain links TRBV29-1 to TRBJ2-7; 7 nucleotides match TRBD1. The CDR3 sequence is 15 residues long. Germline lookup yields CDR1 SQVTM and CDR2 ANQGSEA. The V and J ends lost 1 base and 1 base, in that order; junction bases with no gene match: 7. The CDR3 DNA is TGCAGCGTTGAAGGGCTCCGGACAGGATCCTACGAGCAGTACTTC. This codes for CSVEGLRTGSYEQYF.

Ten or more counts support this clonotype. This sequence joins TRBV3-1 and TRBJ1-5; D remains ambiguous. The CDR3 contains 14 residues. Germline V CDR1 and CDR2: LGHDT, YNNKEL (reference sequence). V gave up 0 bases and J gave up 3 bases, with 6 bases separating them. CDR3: CASSQDSNNQPQHF. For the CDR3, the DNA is TGTGCCAGCAGCCAAGACTCTAACAATCAGCCCCAGCATTTT.

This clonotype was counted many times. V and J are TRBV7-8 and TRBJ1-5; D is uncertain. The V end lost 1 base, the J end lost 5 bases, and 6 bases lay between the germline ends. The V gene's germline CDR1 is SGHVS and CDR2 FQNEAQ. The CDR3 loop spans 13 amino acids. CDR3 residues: CASSLGTDQPQHF. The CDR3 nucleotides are TGTGCCAGCAGCTTAGGCACAGATCAGCCCCAGCATTTT. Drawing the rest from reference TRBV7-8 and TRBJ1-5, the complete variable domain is GAGVSQSPRYKVAKRGQDVALRCDPISGHVSLFWYQQALGQGPEFLTYFQNEAQLDKSGLPSDRFFAERPEGSVSTLKIQRTQQEDSAVYLCASSLGTDQPQHFGDGTRLSIL.

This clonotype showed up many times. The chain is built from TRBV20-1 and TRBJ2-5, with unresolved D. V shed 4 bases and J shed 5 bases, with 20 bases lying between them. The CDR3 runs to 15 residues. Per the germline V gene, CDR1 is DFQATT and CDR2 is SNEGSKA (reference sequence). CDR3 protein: CSANQPRSLEETQYF. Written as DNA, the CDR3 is TGCAGTGCTAACCAACCTAGGAGTCTTGAGGAGACCCAGTACTTC.

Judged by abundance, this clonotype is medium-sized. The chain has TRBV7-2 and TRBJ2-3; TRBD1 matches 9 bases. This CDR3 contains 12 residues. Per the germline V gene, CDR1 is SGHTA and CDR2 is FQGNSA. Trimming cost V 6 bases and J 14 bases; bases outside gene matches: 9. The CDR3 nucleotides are TGTGCCAGCAGACGTACGGGACAGGGTGTGTATTTT. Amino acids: CASRRTGQGVYF.

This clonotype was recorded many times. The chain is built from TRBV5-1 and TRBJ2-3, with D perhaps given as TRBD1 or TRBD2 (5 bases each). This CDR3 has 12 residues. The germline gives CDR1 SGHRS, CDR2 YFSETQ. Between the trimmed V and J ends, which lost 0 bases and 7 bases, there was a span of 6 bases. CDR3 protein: CASSLGGYTQYF. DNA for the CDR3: TGCGCCAGCAGCTTGGGGGGGTATACGCAGTATTTT.

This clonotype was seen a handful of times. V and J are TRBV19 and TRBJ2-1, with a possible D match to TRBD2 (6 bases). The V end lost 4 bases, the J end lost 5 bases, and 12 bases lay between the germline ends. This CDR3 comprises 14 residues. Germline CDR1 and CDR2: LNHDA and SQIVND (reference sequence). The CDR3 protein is CASSRDLTHNEQFF. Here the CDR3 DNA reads TGTGCCAGTAGTAGGGACTTAACACACAATGAGCAGTTCTTC. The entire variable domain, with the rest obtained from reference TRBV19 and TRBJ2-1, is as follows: DGGITQSPKYLFRKEGQNVTLSCEQNLNHDAMYWYRQDPGQGLRLIYYSQIVNDFQKGDIAEGYSVSREKKESFPLTVTSAQKNPTAFYLCASSRDLTHNEQFFGPGTRLTVL.

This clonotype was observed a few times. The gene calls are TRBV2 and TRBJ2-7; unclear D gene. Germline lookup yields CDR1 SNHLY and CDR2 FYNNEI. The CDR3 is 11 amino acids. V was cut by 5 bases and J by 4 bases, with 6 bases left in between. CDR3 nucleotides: TGTGCCAGCAGTACTTTTTACGAGCAGTACTTC. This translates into CASSTFYEQYF.

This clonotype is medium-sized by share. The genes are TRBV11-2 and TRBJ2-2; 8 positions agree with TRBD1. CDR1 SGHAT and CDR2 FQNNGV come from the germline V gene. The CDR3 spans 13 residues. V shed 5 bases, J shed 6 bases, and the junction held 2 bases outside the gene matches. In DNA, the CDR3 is TGTGCCAGCAGCCCGGACAGGGCCGGGGAGCTGTTTTTT. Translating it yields CASSPDRAGELFF.

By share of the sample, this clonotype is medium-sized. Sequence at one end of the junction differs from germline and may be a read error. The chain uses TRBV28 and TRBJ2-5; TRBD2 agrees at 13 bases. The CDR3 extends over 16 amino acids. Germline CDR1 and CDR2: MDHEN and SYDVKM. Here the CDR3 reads CASSSPRTSGRLQFFF. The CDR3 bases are TGTGCCAGCAGTTCCCCCCGGACTAGCGGGAGACTCCAGTTTTTCTTC.

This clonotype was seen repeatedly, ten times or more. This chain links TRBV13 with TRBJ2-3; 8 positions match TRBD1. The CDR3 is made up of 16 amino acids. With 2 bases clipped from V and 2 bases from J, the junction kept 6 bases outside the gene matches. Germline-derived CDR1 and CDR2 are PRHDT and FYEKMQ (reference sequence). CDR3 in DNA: TGTGCCAGCAGCTTACGGGAGACAGGGGACACAGATACGCAGTATTTT. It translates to CASSLRETGDTDTQYF.

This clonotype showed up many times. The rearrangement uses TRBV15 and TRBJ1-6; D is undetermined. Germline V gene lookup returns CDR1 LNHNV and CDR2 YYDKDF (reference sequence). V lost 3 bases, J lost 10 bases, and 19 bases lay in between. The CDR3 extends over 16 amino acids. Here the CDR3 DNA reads TGTGCCACCAGCAGGGACGCCGGGATGGCAACCTCACCCCTCCACTTT. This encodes CATSRDAGMATSPLHF.

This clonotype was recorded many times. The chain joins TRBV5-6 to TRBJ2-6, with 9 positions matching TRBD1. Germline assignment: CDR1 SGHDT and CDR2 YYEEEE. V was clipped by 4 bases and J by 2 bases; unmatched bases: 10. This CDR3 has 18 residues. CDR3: CASSPGGQGFAGANVLTF. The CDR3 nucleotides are TGTGCCAGCAGCCCTGGAGGACAGGGGTTCGCTGGGGCCAACGTCCTGACTTTC.

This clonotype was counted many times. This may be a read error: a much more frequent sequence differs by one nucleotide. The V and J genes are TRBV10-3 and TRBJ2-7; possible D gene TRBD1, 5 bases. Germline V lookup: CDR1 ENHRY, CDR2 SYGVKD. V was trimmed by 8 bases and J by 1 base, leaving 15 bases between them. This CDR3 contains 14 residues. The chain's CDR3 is CAIGPSRQSYEQYF. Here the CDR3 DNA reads TGTGCCATCGGTCCCTCGCGACAGTCCTACGAGCAGTACTTC.

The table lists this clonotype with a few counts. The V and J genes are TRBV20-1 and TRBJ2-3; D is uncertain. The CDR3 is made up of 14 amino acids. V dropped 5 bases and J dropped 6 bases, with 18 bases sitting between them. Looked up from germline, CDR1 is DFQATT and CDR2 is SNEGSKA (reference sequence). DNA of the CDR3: TGCAGTGCTTATGAATTCCCTCTACCGGATACGCAGTATTTT. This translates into CSAYEFPLPDTQYF.

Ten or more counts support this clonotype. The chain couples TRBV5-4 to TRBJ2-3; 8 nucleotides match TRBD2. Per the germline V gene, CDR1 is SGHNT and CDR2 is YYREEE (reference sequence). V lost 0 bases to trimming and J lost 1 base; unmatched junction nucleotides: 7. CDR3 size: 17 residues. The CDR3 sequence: CASSLDARAGGTDTQYF. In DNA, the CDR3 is TGTGCCAGCAGCTTGGACGCCCGAGCGGGAGGCACAGATACGCAGTATTTT. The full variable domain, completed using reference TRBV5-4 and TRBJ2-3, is ETGVTQSPTHLIKTRGQQVTLRCSSQSGHNTVSWYQQALGQGPQFIFQYYREEENGRGNFPPRFSGLQFPNYSSELNVNALELDDSALYLCASSLDARAGGTDTQYFGPGTRLTVL.

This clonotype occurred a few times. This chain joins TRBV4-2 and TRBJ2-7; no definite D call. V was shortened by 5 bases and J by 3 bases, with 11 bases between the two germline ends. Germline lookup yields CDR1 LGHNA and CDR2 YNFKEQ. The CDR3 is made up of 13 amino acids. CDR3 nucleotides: TGTGCCAGCAGCATCGGTGAAAGCTACGAGCAGTACTTC. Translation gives CASSIGESYEQYF.

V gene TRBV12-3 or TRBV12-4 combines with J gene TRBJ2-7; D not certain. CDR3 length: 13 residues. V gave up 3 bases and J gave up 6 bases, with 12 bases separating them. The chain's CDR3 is CASSFRHLSEQYF. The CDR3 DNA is TGTGCCAGCAGTTTTCGCCACCTTAGCGAGCAGTACTTC.

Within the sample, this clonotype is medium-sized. CDR3 DNA: TGCGCCAGCAGCGCAAGACAGGGAGGAAATTCACCCCTCCACTTT. Residues: CASSARQGGNSPLHF. The chain uses TRBV5-1 and TRBJ1-6, with 7 bases that match TRBD1. Germline V gene lookup returns CDR1 SGHRS and CDR2 YFSETQ. The CDR3 spans 15 residues. Trimming at V came to 4 bases and at J to 7 bases, leaving 8 bases not matched to a gene.

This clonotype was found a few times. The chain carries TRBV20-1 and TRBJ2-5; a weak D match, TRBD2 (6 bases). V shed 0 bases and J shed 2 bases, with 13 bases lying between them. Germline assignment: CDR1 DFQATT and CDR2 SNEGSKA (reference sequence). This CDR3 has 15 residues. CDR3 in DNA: TGCAGTGCTAGAGACTACGGCCGGGAGCAAGAGACCCAGTACTTC. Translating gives CSARDYGREQETQYF.

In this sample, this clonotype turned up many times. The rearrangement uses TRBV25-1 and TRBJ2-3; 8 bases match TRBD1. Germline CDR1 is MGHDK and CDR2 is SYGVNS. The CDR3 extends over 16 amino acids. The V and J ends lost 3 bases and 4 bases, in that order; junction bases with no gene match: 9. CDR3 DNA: TGTGCCAGCAGTGATGGTTCAGGGGGCAGGTCAGATACGCAGTATTTT. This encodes CASSDGSGGRSDTQYF.